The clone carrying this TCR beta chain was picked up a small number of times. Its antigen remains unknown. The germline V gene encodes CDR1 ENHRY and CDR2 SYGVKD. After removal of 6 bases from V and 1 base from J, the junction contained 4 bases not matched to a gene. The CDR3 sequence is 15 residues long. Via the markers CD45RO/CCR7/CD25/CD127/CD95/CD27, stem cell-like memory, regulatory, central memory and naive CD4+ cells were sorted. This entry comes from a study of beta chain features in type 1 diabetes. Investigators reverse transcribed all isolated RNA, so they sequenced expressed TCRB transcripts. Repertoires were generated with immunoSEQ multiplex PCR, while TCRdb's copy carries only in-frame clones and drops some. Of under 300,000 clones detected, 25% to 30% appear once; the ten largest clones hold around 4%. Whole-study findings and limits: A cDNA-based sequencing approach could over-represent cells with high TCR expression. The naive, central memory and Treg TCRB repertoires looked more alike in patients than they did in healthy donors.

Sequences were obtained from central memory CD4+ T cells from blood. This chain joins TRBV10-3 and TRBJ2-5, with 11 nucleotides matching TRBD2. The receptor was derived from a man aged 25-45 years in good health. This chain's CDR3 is CAIRPGTSGQETQYF. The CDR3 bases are TGTGCCATCAGGCCCGGGACTAGCGGCCAAGAGACCCAGTACTTC.